Reported below is one T cell receptor (beta chain). Between the trimmed V and J ends, which lost 5 bases and 6 bases, there was a span of 13 bases. The germline V gene encodes CDR1 LNHNV and CDR2 YYDKDF (reference sequence). The CDR3 loop spans 13 amino acids. The entry originates in a study of CD8+CD57+ T cells in acquired aplastic anemia. For CDR3 and TCR beta VDJ profiling, genomic DNA was the template used. TCRdb passed the reads through MiXCR, listing each CDR3 protein once. This sample has 210,000 or so distinct CDR3 sequences, with roughly 50% found just once. The authors sequenced patients whose flow cytometry had shown CD8+CD57+ cell expansion. Severe acquired aplastic anemia affected all patients.

Material for sequencing was sorted CD4+, CD8+, or CD8+CD57+ T cells (not recorded which) from PBMCs. This TCR was recovered from a human donor with aplastic anemia. The chain combines TRBV15 with TRBJ1-1; weak D call: TRBD1 (6 bases). The CDR3 nucleotides read TGTGCCACCAGCCAGGGGCGAATCGCTGAAGCTTTCTTT. Its translation is CATSQGRIAEAFF.